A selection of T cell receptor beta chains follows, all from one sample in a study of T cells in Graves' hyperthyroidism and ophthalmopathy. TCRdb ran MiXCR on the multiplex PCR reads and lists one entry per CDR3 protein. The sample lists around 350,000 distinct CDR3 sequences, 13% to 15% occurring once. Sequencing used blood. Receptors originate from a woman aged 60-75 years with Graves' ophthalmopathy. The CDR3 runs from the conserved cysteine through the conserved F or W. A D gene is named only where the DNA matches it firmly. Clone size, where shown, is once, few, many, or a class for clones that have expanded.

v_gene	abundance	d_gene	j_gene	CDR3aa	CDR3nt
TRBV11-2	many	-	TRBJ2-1	CASSTRTNSYNEQFF	TGTGCCAGCAGCACACGGACTAACTCCTACAATGAGCAGTTCTTC
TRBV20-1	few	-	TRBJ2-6	CSARSGSSGANVLTF	TGCAGTGCTAGGTCTGGGAGCTCTGGGGCCAACGTCCTGACTTTC
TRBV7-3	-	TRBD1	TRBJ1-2	CASSPTTGLNNYGYTF	TGTGCCAGCAGCCCCACGACAGGGCTAAACAACTATGGCTACACCTTC
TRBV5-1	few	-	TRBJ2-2	CATTMNRGTGELFF	TGCGCCACTACGATGAATAGGGGCACCGGGGAGCTGTTTTTT
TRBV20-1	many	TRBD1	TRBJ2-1	CSARRGQSYNEQFF	TGCAGTGCTAGGAGGGGACAGAGTTACAATGAGCAGTTCTTC
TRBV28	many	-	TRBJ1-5	CASSLTATYQPQHF	TGTGCCAGCAGTTTGACAGCCACGTATCAGCCCCAGCATTTT
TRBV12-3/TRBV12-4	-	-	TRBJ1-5	CASSFSRGNQPQHF	TGTGCCAGCAGTTTTTCCAGGGGCAATCAGCCCCAGCATTTT
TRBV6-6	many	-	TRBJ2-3	CASSYSSGSTDTQYF	TGTGCCAGCAGTTACTCGAGCGGGAGCACAGATACGCAGTATTTT
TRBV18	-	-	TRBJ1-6	CASSPREGSNSPLHF	TGTGCCAGCTCACCACGGGAAGGGTCTAATTCACCCCTCCACTTT
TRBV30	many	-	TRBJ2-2	CAWKGPALGVGELFF	TGTGCCTGGAAGGGGCCCGCCCTAGGGGTCGGGGAGCTGTTTTTT
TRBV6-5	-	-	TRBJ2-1	CASSYSTRLGAYNEQFF	TGTGCCAGCAGTTACTCTACGCGCCTGGGGGCCTACAATGAGCAGTTCTTC
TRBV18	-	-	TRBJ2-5	CASSVGHLQETQYF	TGTGCCAGCAGCGTGGGACACCTCCAAGAGACCCAGTACTTC
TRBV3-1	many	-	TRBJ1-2	CASSQGKATGGYTF	TGTGCCAGCAGCCAAGGAAAGGCGACGGGGGGCTACACCTTC
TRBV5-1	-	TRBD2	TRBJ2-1	CASSWPREVSGRAEIYNEQFF	TGCGCCAGCAGCTGGCCTAGGGAGGTTAGCGGGAGGGCTGAAATATACAATGAGCAGTTCTTC
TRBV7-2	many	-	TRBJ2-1	CASSPGGAGPPYNEQFF	TGTGCCAGCAGCCCAGGCGGCGCGGGCCCTCCCTACAATGAGCAGTTCTTC
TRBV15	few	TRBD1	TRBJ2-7	CATSRAGGGEQYF	TGTGCCACCAGCAGAGCAGGGGGCGGCGAGCAGTACTTC
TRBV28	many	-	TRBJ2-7	CASSLEEDEQYF	TGTGCCAGCAGTTTGGAGGAGGACGAGCAGTACTTC
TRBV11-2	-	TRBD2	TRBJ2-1	CASSLRAGPHNEQFF	TGTGCCAGCAGCTTACGAGCGGGACCCCACAATGAGCAGTTCTTC
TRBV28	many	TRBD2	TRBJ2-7	CASREGTRIYEQYF	TGTGCCAGCAGGGAGGGGACTAGGATCTACGAGCAGTACTTC
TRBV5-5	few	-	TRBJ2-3	CASSLNPPTGHTDTQYF	TGTGCCAGCAGCTTGAACCCCCCGACAGGTCACACAGATACGCAGTATTTT
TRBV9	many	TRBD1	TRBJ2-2	CASSATGQGSGELFF	TGTGCCAGCAGCGCCACCGGACAGGGCTCCGGGGAGCTGTTTTTT
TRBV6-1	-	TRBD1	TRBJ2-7	CASTRSGTGIYEQYF	TGTGCCAGCACCCGATCCGGGACAGGGATTTACGAGCAGTACTTC
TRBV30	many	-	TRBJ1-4	CAWSVKVGRGYEKLFF	TGTGCCTGGAGTGTAAAGGTCGGCAGGGGTTATGAAAAACTGTTTTTT
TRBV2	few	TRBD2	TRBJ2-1	CASGRLAGGLYNEQFF	TGTGCCAGCGGGAGGCTAGCGGGAGGGCTCTACAATGAGCAGTTCTTC
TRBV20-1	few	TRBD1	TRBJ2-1	CSARFSGTGIYNEQFF	TGCAGTGCTAGATTCTCCGGGACAGGGATCTACAATGAGCAGTTCTTC
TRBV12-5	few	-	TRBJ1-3	CASVRTVSSGNTIYF	TGTGCTAGTGTAAGGACGGTTAGCTCTGGAAACACCATATATTTT
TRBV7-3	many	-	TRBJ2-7	CASSLTAGSSYEQYF	TGTGCCAGCAGCTTAACGGCGGGCAGCTCCTACGAGCAGTACTTC
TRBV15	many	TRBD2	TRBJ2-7	CATSRVLAASYEQYF	TGTGCCACCAGCAGGGTACTAGCGGCCTCCTACGAGCAGTACTTC
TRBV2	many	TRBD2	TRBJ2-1	CASSSGLAGQFF	TGTGCCAGCAGTTCCGGACTAGCGGGGCAGTTCTTC
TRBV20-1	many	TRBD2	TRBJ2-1	CSARSLAGGPGYNEQFF	TGCAGTGCTAGATCGCTAGCGGGAGGGCCGGGATACAATGAGCAGTTCTTC
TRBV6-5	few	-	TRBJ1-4	CASSYSPQSNEKLFF	TGTGCCAGCAGTTACTCTCCCCAATCGAATGAAAAACTGTTTTTT
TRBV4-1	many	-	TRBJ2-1	CASSQEVVSNEQFF	TGCGCCAGCAGCCAAGAGGTCGTTAGCAATGAGCAGTTCTTC
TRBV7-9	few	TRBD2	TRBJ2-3	CASILPFPPSGGTDTQYF	TGTGCCAGCATCCTGCCCTTCCCGCCTAGCGGGGGCACAGATACGCAGTATTTT
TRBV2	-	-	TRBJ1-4	CASRPKPEKLFF	TGTGCCAGCAGGCCAAAACCTGAAAAACTGTTTTTT
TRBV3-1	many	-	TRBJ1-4	CASSQDLSMANEKLFF	TGTGCCAGCAGCCAAGATTTGAGTATGGCTAATGAAAAACTGTTTTTT
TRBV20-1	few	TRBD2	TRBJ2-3	CSARGVGGRARGGTDTQYF	TGCAGTGCTCGGGGAGTGGGCGGGAGGGCGAGGGGGGGCACAGATACGCAGTATTTT
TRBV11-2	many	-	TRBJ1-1	CASSFETNTEAFF	TGTGCCAGCAGCTTCGAAACGAACACTGAAGCTTTCTTT
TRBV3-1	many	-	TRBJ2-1	CATAGGPGGAREQFF	TGTGCCACCGCCGGGGGGCCAGGGGGAGCGAGGGAGCAGTTCTTC
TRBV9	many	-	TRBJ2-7	CASSVRGGFGYEQYF	TGTGCCAGCAGCGTTAGAGGAGGTTTTGGCTACGAGCAGTACTTC
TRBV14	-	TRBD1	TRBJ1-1	CASSRTGGENTEAFF	TGTGCCAGCAGCCGGACAGGGGGAGAGAACACTGAAGCTTTCTTT
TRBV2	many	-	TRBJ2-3	CASSRRQDTDTQYF	TGTGCCAGCAGTAGACGACAGGACACAGATACGCAGTATTTT
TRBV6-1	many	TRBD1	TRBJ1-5	CASSRGTGLGYSNQPQHF	TGTGCCAGCAGTCGAGGGACAGGCCTGGGGTATAGCAATCAGCCCCAGCATTTT
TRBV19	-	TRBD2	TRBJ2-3	CASSIGTSGVRDTQYF	TGTGCCAGTAGTATAGGTACTAGCGGAGTGAGGGATACGCAGTATTTT
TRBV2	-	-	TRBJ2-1	CASRELSGKSHNEQFF	TGTGCCAGCAGGGAGCTAAGCGGTAAATCCCACAATGAGCAGTTCTTC
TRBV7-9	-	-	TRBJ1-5	CASSLGGIGNQPQHF	TGTGCCAGCAGCTTAGGCGGGATCGGCAATCAGCCCCAGCATTTT
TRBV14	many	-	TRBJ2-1	CASSRGSSYNEQFF	TGTGCCAGCAGCCGCGGCAGCTCCTACAATGAGCAGTTCTTC
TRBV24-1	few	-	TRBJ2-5	CATSDRFEQETQYF	TGTGCCACCAGTGACAGGTTTGAGCAAGAGACCCAGTACTTC
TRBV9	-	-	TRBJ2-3	CASSVAGFADTQYF	TGTGCCAGCAGCGTAGCGGGTTTCGCAGATACGCAGTATTTT
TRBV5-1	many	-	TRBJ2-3	CASSLLGIADTQYF	TGCGCCAGCAGCTTGCTCGGGATCGCAGATACGCAGTATTTT
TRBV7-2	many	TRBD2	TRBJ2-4	CASSLASLAGARVQYF	TGTGCCAGCAGCTTAGCCTCCCTAGCGGGAGCAAGGGTTCAGTACTTC
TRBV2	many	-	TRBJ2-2	CASIRYREAGELFF	TGTGCCAGCATTAGGTACCGAGAGGCCGGGGAGCTGTTTTTT
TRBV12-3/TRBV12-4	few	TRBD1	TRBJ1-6	CASSPSGQGYSPLHF	TGTGCCAGCAGCCCGTCCGGACAGGGATATTCACCCCTCCACTTT
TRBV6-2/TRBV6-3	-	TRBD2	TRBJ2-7	CASSRPSGRGNEQYF	TGTGCCAGCAGTAGACCTAGCGGGAGAGGGAACGAGCAGTACTTC
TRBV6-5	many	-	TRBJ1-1	CASSYSAGAGEAFF	TGTGCCAGCAGTTACTCGGCGGGGGCAGGGGAAGCTTTCTTT
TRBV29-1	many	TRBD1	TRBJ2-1	CSVEDRDSGSYNEQFF	TGCAGCGTTGAAGATCGGGACAGTGGCTCCTACAATGAGCAGTTCTTC